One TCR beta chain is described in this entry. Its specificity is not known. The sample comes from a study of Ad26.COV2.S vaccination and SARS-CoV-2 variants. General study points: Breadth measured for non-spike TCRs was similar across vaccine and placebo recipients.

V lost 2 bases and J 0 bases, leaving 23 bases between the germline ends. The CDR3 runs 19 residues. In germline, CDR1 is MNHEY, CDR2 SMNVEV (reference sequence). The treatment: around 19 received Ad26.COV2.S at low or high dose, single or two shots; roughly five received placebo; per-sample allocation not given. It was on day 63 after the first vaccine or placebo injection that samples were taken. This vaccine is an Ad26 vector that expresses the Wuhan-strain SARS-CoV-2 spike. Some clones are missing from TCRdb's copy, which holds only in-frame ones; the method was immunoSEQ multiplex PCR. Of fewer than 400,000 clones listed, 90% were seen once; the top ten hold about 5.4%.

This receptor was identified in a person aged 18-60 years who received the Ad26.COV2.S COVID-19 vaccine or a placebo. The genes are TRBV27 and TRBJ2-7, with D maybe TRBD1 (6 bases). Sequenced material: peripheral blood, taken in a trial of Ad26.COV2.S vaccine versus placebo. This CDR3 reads CASSLKAPGELIGSYEQYF. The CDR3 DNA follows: TGTGCCAGCAGTTTAAAGGCTCCAGGGGAGCTTATAGGCTCCTACGAGCAGTACTTC.